Shown below are 27 T cell receptor beta chains from a single sample sequenced in a study of blood T cell repertoires in COVID-19. Libraries were prepared by immunoSEQ multiplex PCR; TCRdb keeps only in-frame clonotypes and omits some of them. In the table there are 200,000 to 250,000 clones, around 86% of which are singletons. The sequenced sample consisted of peripheral blood. The receptors derive from an elderly man with acute or convalescent COVID-19.

The genes are TRBV3-1 (or the pseudogene TRBV3-2) and TRBJ1-5; 12 nucleotides agree with TRBD1. V shed 4 bases and J 4 bases; nucleotides not matched to a gene: 5. Germline values: CDR1 LGHDT, CDR2 YNNKEL (reference sequence). This CDR3 has 16 residues. CDR3 protein: CASSPGTGGANQPQHF. DNA of the CDR3: TGTGCCAGCAGCCCAGGGACAGGGGGCGCGAATCAGCCCCAGCATTTT.

The chain employs TRBV5-1 and TRBJ1-2; D is ambiguous. The germline V gene encodes CDR1 SGHRS and CDR2 YFSETQ. The CDR3 has 16 residues. Trimming removed 4 bases from V and 2 bases from J, with 18 bases in between. Here the CDR3 DNA reads TGCGCCAGCAGCCGCCAAGTGGGAGAGTCGAACTATGGCTACACCTTC. It translates to CASSRQVGESNYGYTF.

This clone has a single count. The rearrangement joins TRBV11-2 to TRBJ2-2, with 7 bases aligning to TRBD1. Trimming took 7 bases from V and 3 from J; bases not matched to a gene: 8. Germline V gene lookup returns CDR1 SGHAT and CDR2 FQNNGV. The CDR3 runs 15 residues. This CDR3 reads CASTRGGTYTGELFF. The DNA for the CDR3 is TGTGCCAGCACTAGAGGGGGCACCTACACCGGGGAGCTGTTTTTT.

This chain joins TRBV28 and TRBJ2-3; 10 nucleotides align to TRBD2. The V segment lost 8 bases and the J segment 4 bases; nucleotides outside the gene matches: 12. Germline V lookup: CDR1 MDHEN, CDR2 SYDVKM. The CDR3 sequence is 16 residues long. The CDR3 sequence: CASGTNPLAGADTQYF. The CDR3 nucleotides are TGTGCCAGCGGTACCAACCCTCTAGCGGGAGCAGATACGCAGTATTTT.

V usage is TRBV5-1 and J usage is TRBJ1-5; D remains unclear. Trimming pared 2 bases from V and 7 bases from J, leaving 10 bases between. Germline CDR1 reads SGHRS; CDR2 reads YFSETQ. The CDR3 loop spans 13 amino acids. The CDR3 sequence is CASSLGSTQPQHF. Here the CDR3 DNA reads TGCGCCAGCAGCTTAGGGAGCACCCAGCCCCAGCATTTT.

The J gene is TRBJ1-2, the V gene TRBV5-4; D may be TRBD1 (5 bases). V shed 4 bases and J shed 0 bases, with 10 bases lying between them. Germline CDR1 SGHNT, CDR2 YYREEE (reference sequence). The CDR3 has 14 amino acids. CDR3 amino acids: CASSPTEANYGYTF. Here the CDR3 DNA reads TGTGCCAGCAGCCCGACAGAGGCTAACTATGGCTACACCTTC.

This rearrangement joins TRBV5-1 to TRBJ2-7; 9 bases fit TRBD2. V was clipped by 0 bases and J by 2 bases; unmatched bases: 6. This CDR3 region has 16 residues. The V gene's germline CDR1 is SGHRS and CDR2 YFSETQ. The CDR3: CASSLDSSGVPYEQYF. The CDR3 DNA follows: TGCGCCAGCAGCTTGGATTCTAGCGGGGTCCCCTACGAGCAGTACTTC.

This rearrangement joins TRBV6-2 or TRBV6-3 to TRBJ2-7; TRBD1 is a possible D gene (6 bases). Germline CDR1 MNHEY, CDR2 SVGEGT. The CDR3 is 16 residues long. The germline V and J ends were trimmed by 4 bases and 4 bases, with 20 bases remaining between them. The CDR3 bases are TGTGCCAGCAGTTCCTCGGATGTTGACAGGATATACGAGCAGTACTTC. Its protein is CASSSSDVDRIYEQYF.

The chain employs TRBV5-4 and TRBJ1-6; 8 bases agree with TRBD1. The CDR3 has 15 residues. Germline values: CDR1 SGHNT, CDR2 YYREEE (reference sequence). J was trimmed by 8 bases and V by 4 bases; bases with no gene match: 8. CDR3 bases: TGTGCCAGCAGCCTGGACAGGGTCGACTATTCACCCCTCCACTTT. Its translation: CASSLDRVDYSPLHF.

The V and J genes are TRBV4-1 and TRBJ1-5; 8 bases fit TRBD1. CDR3 size: 15 residues. Germline V gene data show CDR1 as MGHRA and CDR2 as YSYEKL. V trimming: 0 bases; J trimming: 5 bases; junction bases outside the gene matches: 3. The chain's CDR3 is CASSQEGQGHQPQHF. For the CDR3, the DNA is TGCGCCAGCAGCCAAGAAGGACAGGGCCATCAGCCCCAGCATTTT.

The chain employs TRBV3-1 (or the pseudogene TRBV3-2) and TRBJ1-2; D gene unclear. CDR1 and CDR2 (germline): LGHDT, YNNKEL (reference sequence). CDR3 size: 13 residues. V was trimmed by 4 bases and J by 4 bases, leaving 10 bases between them. CDR3 amino acids: CASSPAEGYGYTF. The CDR3 DNA follows: TGTGCCAGCAGCCCGGCCGAGGGCTATGGCTACACCTTC.

The V gene is TRBV19, the J gene TRBJ1-1; perhaps TRBD1 as D (5 bases). The CDR3 is 14 residues long. The germline CDR1 and CDR2 sequences are LNHDA and SQIVND (reference sequence). Trimming shortened V by 7 bases and J by 0 bases, and 12 bases separated the two germline ends. This CDR3 reads CASMYTGLNTEAFF. CDR3 DNA: TGTGCCAGTATGTATACAGGATTGAACACTGAAGCTTTCTTT.

The genes are TRBV6-5 and TRBJ2-3; a weak D match, TRBD1 (7 bases). V was shortened by 6 bases and J by 4 bases, with 14 bases between the two germline ends. CDR1 and CDR2 (germline): MNHEY, SVGAGI. CDR3 length: 14 amino acids. This CDR3 reads CASSRGTAPDTQYF. CDR3 nucleotides: TGTGCCAGCAGCAGGGGGACTGCCCCAGATACGCAGTATTTT.

This chain links TRBV19 with TRBJ2-1; 8 bases align to TRBD2. V trimming: 2 bases; J trimming: 5 bases; junction bases outside the gene matches: 2. The CDR3 has 14 residues. Per the germline V gene, CDR1 is LNHDA and CDR2 is SQIVND (reference sequence). CDR3 in DNA: TGTGCCAGTAGTATACTAGCGGGTGACAATGAGCAGTTCTTC. It encodes CASSILAGDNEQFF.

The chain combines TRBV4-3 with TRBJ1-5; 7 bases align to TRBD1. Germline V gives CDR1 LGHNA, CDR2 YSLEER. The CDR3 covers 14 residues. Germline trimming cut 1 base from V and 9 bases from J; bases unmatched to any gene: 6. For the CDR3, the DNA is TGCGCCAGCAGCCAAGGACAGGGCTGGGGGCCCCAGCATTTT. Residues: CASSQGQGWGPQHF.

V gene TRBV5-4 combines with J gene TRBJ1-1; D is possibly TRBD1 (6 bases). V was trimmed by 4 bases and J by 4 bases, leaving 17 bases between them. CDR1 and CDR2 (germline): SGHNT, YYREEE (reference sequence). The CDR3 is made up of 15 amino acids. This CDR3 is CASSARQLQGTEAFF. Written as DNA, the CDR3 is TGTGCCAGCAGCGCCCGCCAGTTACAGGGCACTGAAGCTTTCTTT.

This clone appeared once. The rearrangement joins TRBV7-9 to TRBJ1-6, with TRBD1 as a possible D gene (5 bases). Germline V gene sequence: CDR1 SEHNR, CDR2 FQNEAQ (reference sequence). The CDR3 runs to 15 residues. Trimming stripped 5 bases from V and 9 bases from J, with 17 bases between. CDR3 sequence (DNA): TGTGCCAGCAGCATGGACCAGACAGACCGTTCACCCCTCCACTTT. Protein sequence: CASSMDQTDRSPLHF.

The rearrangement links TRBV29-1 to TRBJ1-1, with TRBD1 matching 11 bases. Trimming took 7 bases from V and 0 from J; bases not matched to a gene: 1. The V gene's germline CDR1 is SQVTM and CDR2 ANQGSEA. CDR3 size: 13 residues. The CDR3 region has the DNA TGCAGCGGGGACAGGGGGATGAACACTGAAGCTTTCTTT. This gives the protein CSGDRGMNTEAFF.

Details on this clone: In the same sample, other DNA sequences code for this CDR3. The gene calls are TRBV12-3 or TRBV12-4 and TRBJ2-1, with D unclear. CDR3 length equals 11 residues. Trimming stripped 4 bases from V and 8 bases from J, with 6 bases between. The CDR3 spells CASSSLHEQFF. For the CDR3, the DNA is TGTGCCAGCAGTTCCCTTCATGAGCAGTTCTTC.

This sequence joins TRBV10-1 and TRBJ1-3; 9 bases align to TRBD1. Germline V gene data show CDR1 as WNHNN and CDR2 as SYGVQD (reference sequence). The CDR3 length is 14 residues. The J segment lost 2 bases and the V segment lost 6 bases, leaving 2 bases of the junction unmatched. This CDR3 is CASSGTGTGNTIYF. The DNA of the CDR3 is TGCGCCAGCAGCGGGACAGGGACTGGAAACACCATATATTTT.

The chain employs TRBV28 and TRBJ2-7; 7 bases match TRBD1. The CDR3 spans 16 residues. Per germline, CDR1 MDHEN and CDR2 SYDVKM. The trim removed 2 bases at V and 0 bases at J, leaving 7 bases unmatched. The CDR3 DNA is TGTGCCAGCAGTTTAGGACAGGTCCTCCTCTCCTACGAGCAGTACTTC. Translated: CASSLGQVLLSYEQYF.

The chain carries TRBV27 and TRBJ1-1, with 10 nucleotides matching TRBD1. The trim removed 5 bases at V and 2 bases at J, leaving 8 bases unmatched. The CDR3 totals 16 residues. Germline V gene lookup returns CDR1 MNHEY and CDR2 SMNVEV (reference sequence). The DNA for the CDR3 is TGTGCCAGCAGTATCCGGGACAGGGGCCAAAACACTGAAGCTTTCTTT. This gives the protein CASSIRDRGQNTEAFF.

CDR3 sequence reads: CASSPTGNYGYTF. The CDR3 DNA is TGTGCCAGCAGTCCCACAGGAAATTATGGCTACACCTTC. The chain uses TRBV7-3 and TRBJ1-2, with a tentative D call TRBD1 (5 bases). Looked up from germline, CDR1 is SGHTA and CDR2 is FQGTGA. The CDR3 runs 13 residues. Trimming took off 6 bases at V and 5 bases at J, with 13 bases between the two ends. Complete variable domain (other parts from reference TRBV7-3 and TRBJ1-2): GAGVSQTPSNKVTEKGKYVELRCDPISGHTALYWYRQSLGQGPEFLIYFQGTGAADDSGLPNDRFFAVRPEGSVSTLKIQRTERGDSAVYLCASSPTGNYGYTFGSGTRLTVV.

V and J are TRBV9 and TRBJ1-2, with D perhaps matching TRBD1 (5 bases). The V gene's germline CDR1 is SGDLS and CDR2 YYNGEE. This CDR3 has 14 residues. Trimming cost V 6 bases and J 0 bases, with 12 bases left between them. Here the CDR3 DNA reads TGTGCCAGCACCCTACAGGATACTAACTATGGCTACACCTTC. Amino acids: CASTLQDTNYGYTF.

CDR3 DNA: TGTGCCAGCAGTTCCCTCGGGACAGGTCTTTATGGCTACACCTTC. Translated: CASSSLGTGLYGYTF. This rearrangement joins TRBV6-2 or TRBV6-3 to TRBJ1-2, with 8 bases that match TRBD1. The CDR3 is 15 residues long. The trim removed 4 bases at V and 5 bases at J, leaving 9 bases unmatched. The germline CDR1 and CDR2 sequences are MNHEY and SVGEGT.

The J gene is TRBJ1-6, the V gene TRBV19; the D is unclear. Trimming left V 7 bases short and J 13 bases short, with 11 bases between. CDR1 and CDR2 from the germline V gene are LNHDA and SQIVND (reference sequence). The CDR3 covers 11 residues. CDR3 in DNA: TGTGCCAGTACCACAGTGGGTCCCCTCCACTTT. Translation: CASTTVGPLHF.

The chain has TRBV28 and TRBJ2-5; possible D gene TRBD1, 5 bases. The CDR3 is 11 amino acids. Looked up from germline, CDR1 is MDHEN and CDR2 is SYDVKM. The ends were cut back, 5 bases at V and 7 bases at J, with 8 bases in the middle. CDR3 loop: CASSLQGTQYF. Written as DNA, the CDR3 is TGTGCCAGCAGTCTTCAGGGGACCCAGTACTTC.